The 19 T cell receptor beta chains below were found in one sample sequenced in a study of cytomegalovirus exposure and HLA in healthy donors. Use of 60 Vbeta and 13 Jbeta primers characterized the PCR. Assay used: immunoSEQ multiplex PCR; TCRdb lists only in-frame clones, some missing. The table lists roughly 140,000 clones, 79% of them singletons. Sequencing used PBMCs. These receptors came from a woman aged 40 to 50 in good health and CMV-seropositive.

V is TRBV28 and J is TRBJ1-6; D unclear. V was clipped by 5 bases and J by 13 bases, with 21 bases between them. The CDR3 is 15 residues long. From germline, CDR1 is MDHEN and CDR2 SYDVKM. The CDR3 sequence: CASSPEGLNHRPLHF. CDR3 bases: TGTGCCAGCAGTCCCGAGGGCCTTAACCATAGGCCCCTCCACTTT.

V is TRBV19 and J is TRBJ1-5, with D tentatively TRBD1 (6 bases). This CDR3 is built from 14 residues. Germline V CDR1 and CDR2: LNHDA, SQIVND (reference sequence). The V and J ends lost 5 bases and 9 bases respectively, with 17 bases between them. The CDR3 region has the DNA TGTGCCAGTAGTGTAACAGGGCCAAAAGGGCCCCAGCATTTT. Residues: CASSVTGPKGPQHF.

This clone has more than one count but fewer than ten. The J gene is TRBJ2-7, the V gene TRBV7-2; tentative D call: TRBD2 (6 bases). The V gene's germline CDR1 is SGHTA and CDR2 FQGNSA. The CDR3 is 14 amino acids. Trimming removed 4 bases at V and 7 bases at J, with 17 bases between. DNA of the CDR3: TGTGCCAGCAGCTGGGACTCCTCCGGATGGGAGCAGTACTTC. This sequence encodes CASSWDSSGWEQYF.

The chain links TRBV10-1 to TRBJ1-1; 7 positions match TRBD1. Germline-derived CDR1 and CDR2 are WNHNN and SYGVQD (reference sequence). V was pared by 3 bases and J by 1 base, with 5 bases of the junction left unmatched. This CDR3 is 15 amino acids long. The CDR3 DNA reads TGCGCCAGCAGTGACTTGGGACAGAGGAACACTGAAGCTTTCTTT. It yields the protein CASSDLGQRNTEAFF.

The genes are TRBV4-1 and TRBJ2-5; perhaps TRBD2 as D (6 bases). This CDR3 is 14 amino acids long. Trimming left V 1 base short and J 9 bases short, with 15 bases between. In germline, CDR1 is MGHRA, CDR2 YSYEKL. In DNA, the CDR3 is TGCGCCAGCAGCCAAGTCGGCTCTACGGGGGCCCAGTACTTC. Translated, it gives CASSQVGSTGAQYF.

This chain links TRBV30 with TRBJ1-1; D is uncertain. Germline-derived CDR1 and CDR2 are GTSNPN and SVGIG (reference sequence). V was pared by 4 bases and J by 7 bases, with 10 bases between. CDR3 length equals 11 residues. CDR3 region: CAWKAQFEAFF. As DNA, the CDR3 is TGTGCCTGGAAGGCACAGTTTGAAGCTTTCTTT.

The rearrangement joins TRBV18 to TRBJ1-2; TRBD1 matches at 7 bases. Germline CDR1 KGHSH, CDR2 LQKENI. The J segment lost 5 bases and the V segment lost 6 bases, leaving 12 bases of the junction unmatched. The CDR3 runs 15 residues. CDR3 bases: TGTGCCAGCTCCCCCGGGACAGCCCTAGGTTATGGCTACACCTTC. It encodes CASSPGTALGYGYTF. The complete variable domain, with remaining parts taken from reference TRBV18 and TRBJ1-2, reads NAGVMQNPRHLVRRRGQEARLRCSPMKGHSHVYWYRQLPEEGLKFMVYLQKENIIDESGMPKERFSAEFPKEGPSILRIQQVVRGDSAAYFCASSPGTALGYGYTFGSGTRLTVV.

Remarks on this clone: Mismatch with germline at one junction end may stem from a read error. The same CDR3 can be traced to other DNA sequences in this sample. The genes are TRBV12-5 and TRBJ1-2, with D possibly matching TRBD1 (5 bases). Germline CDR1 and CDR2: LGHNT and FRNRAP. The CDR3 is made up of 16 amino acids. CDR3 sequence: CASGPSLQTANYGYTF. CDR3 coding DNA: TGTGCTAGTGGTCCTAGTCTCCAGACAGCTAACTATGGCTACACTTTC.

A note on this clone: Germline is not matched at one junction end, which may reflect a read error. J is TRBJ2-7 and V is TRBV7-6, with 12 bases fitting TRBD2. CDR1 and CDR2 from the germline V gene are SGHVS and FNYEAQ. The CDR3 covers 14 residues. The CDR3 loop is CASSLAGGPGEQYF. The CDR3 DNA sequence: TGTGCCAGCAGCCTAGCGGGGGGGCCCGGGGAGCAGTACTTC.

This rearrangement joins TRBV6-5 to TRBJ1-4, with TRBD1 as a possible D gene (6 bases). The CDR3 is made up of 15 amino acids. V was pared by 6 bases and J by 7 bases, with 18 bases between. The V gene's germline CDR1 is MNHEY and CDR2 SVGAGI. The CDR3 DNA reads TGTGCCAGCAGGAGAAGCAGGGGCTCCGGTGAAAAACTGTTTTTT. Its translation is CASRRSRGSGEKLFF.

The chain is built from TRBV6-1 and TRBJ1-6; TRBD1 agrees at 9 bases. Germline V gene lookup returns CDR1 MNHNS and CDR2 SASEGT. The length of the CDR3 is 18 residues. Unmatched junction bases numbered 12, after V lost 3 bases and J lost 6 bases. The CDR3 here is CASSEARTGARSNSPLHF. DNA of the CDR3: TGTGCCAGCAGTGAGGCCCGGACAGGGGCGAGAAGTAATTCACCCCTCCACTTT.

This chain uses TRBV28 with TRBJ1-4; D call uncertain. CDR3 length: 14 residues. CDR1 and CDR2 from the germline V gene are MDHEN and SYDVKM. Trimming stripped 6 bases from V and 2 bases from J, with 10 bases between. CDR3 bases: TGTGCCAGCAGCTCGTCACAGACTAATGAAAAACTGTTTTTT. Protein product: CASSSSQTNEKLFF.

V usage is TRBV5-4 and J usage is TRBJ2-7; 8 nucleotides agree with TRBD1. The J segment lost 3 bases and the V segment lost 0 bases, leaving 2 bases of the junction unmatched. Germline lookup yields CDR1 SGHNT and CDR2 YYREEE (reference sequence). There are 14 residues in the CDR3. In nucleotides, the CDR3 is TGTGCCAGCAGCTTGGGACAGGGGATCTACGAGCAGTACTTC. Translating it yields CASSLGQGIYEQYF. Based on the CDR3 plus reference TRBV5-4 and TRBJ2-7, the full variable domain is ETGVTQSPTHLIKTRGQQVTLRCSSQSGHNTVSWYQQALGQGPQFIFQYYREEENGRGNFPPRFSGLQFPNYSSELNVNALELDDSALYLCASSLGQGIYEQYFGPGTRLTVT.

V gene TRBV5-1 combines with J gene TRBJ1-1, with D possibly being TRBD1 (6 bases). This CDR3 spans 13 amino acids. The germline V gene encodes CDR1 SGHRS and CDR2 YFSETQ. V lost 2 bases and J 5 bases, leaving 10 bases between the germline ends. This chain's CDR3 is CASSLTGRTEAFF. CDR3 DNA: TGCGCCAGCAGCTTAACAGGGCGGACTGAAGCTTTCTTT. Full variable domain (outside the CDR3, taken from reference TRBV5-1 and TRBJ1-1): KAGVTQTPRYLIKTRGQQVTLSCSPISGHRSVSWYQQTPGQGLQFLFEYFSETQRNKGNFPGRFSGRQFSNSRSEMNVSTLELGDSALYLCASSLTGRTEAFFGQGTRLTVV.

The rearrangement links TRBV5-1 to TRBJ2-7, with D possibly TRBD1 on 5 matching bases. This CDR3 spans 14 amino acids. Germline-derived CDR1 and CDR2 are SGHRS and YFSETQ. Trimming took off 3 bases at V and 7 bases at J, with 17 bases between the two ends. CDR3 sequence reads: CASSSSGPAGEQYF. The CDR3 DNA reads TGCGCCAGCAGCTCCTCCGGGCCCGCAGGGGAGCAGTACTTC. Full variable domain (remainder filled in from reference TRBV5-1 and TRBJ2-7): KAGVTQTPRYLIKTRGQQVTLSCSPISGHRSVSWYQQTPGQGLQFLFEYFSETQRNKGNFPGRFSGRQFSNSRSEMNVSTLELGDSALYLCASSSSGPAGEQYFGPGTRLTVT.

This chain joins TRBV19 and TRBJ1-2; weak D call: TRBD1 (6 bases). From germline, CDR1 is LNHDA and CDR2 SQIVND (reference sequence). With 4 bases removed from V and 8 bases from J, the gap between germline ends came to 11 bases. The CDR3 loop spans 12 amino acids. In DNA, the CDR3 is TGTGCCAGTAGTACGCCAGGGGTCGGCTACACCTTC. Protein product: CASSTPGVGYTF.

The chain carries TRBV5-1 and TRBJ2-1, with 11 bases lining up with TRBD2. After removal of 4 bases from V and 5 bases from J, the junction contained 5 bases not matched to a gene. The V gene's germline CDR1 is SGHRS and CDR2 YFSETQ. The CDR3 covers 15 residues. CDR3 loop: CASSGLAGGDNEQFF. The CDR3 bases are TGCGCCAGCAGCGGCCTAGCGGGGGGTGACAATGAGCAGTTCTTC.

The chain employs TRBV6-5 and TRBJ2-5, with TRBD1 identical over 11 bases. V lost 6 bases, J lost 5 bases, and 5 bases stayed unmatched. The CDR3 sequence is 14 residues long. Germline CDR1 reads MNHEY; CDR2 reads SVGAGI. DNA of the CDR3: TGTGCCAGCAGACGGGGACAGGGGGGTGAGACCCAGTACTTC. It translates to CASRRGQGGETQYF.

The chain recombines TRBV21-1 with TRBJ2-3; TRBD1 is taken as the D call from the table, unchecked against the DNA. TRBV21-1 is designated a pseudogene. The CDR3 length is 13 residues. Written as DNA, the CDR3 is TGTGCCAGCTTAAGTTACAGGGCATGGACGCAGTATTTT. This translates into CASLSYRAWTQYF.